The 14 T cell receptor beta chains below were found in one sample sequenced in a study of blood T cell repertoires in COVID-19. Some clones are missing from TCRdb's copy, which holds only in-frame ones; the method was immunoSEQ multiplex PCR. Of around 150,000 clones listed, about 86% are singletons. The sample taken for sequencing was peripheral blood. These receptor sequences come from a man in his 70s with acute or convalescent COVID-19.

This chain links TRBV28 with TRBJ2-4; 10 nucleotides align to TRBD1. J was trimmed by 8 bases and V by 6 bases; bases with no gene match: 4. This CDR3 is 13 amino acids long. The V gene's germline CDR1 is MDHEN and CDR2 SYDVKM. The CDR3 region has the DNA TGTGCCAGCAGAGGGACAGGGGTTGACATTCAGTACTTC. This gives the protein CASRGTGVDIQYF.

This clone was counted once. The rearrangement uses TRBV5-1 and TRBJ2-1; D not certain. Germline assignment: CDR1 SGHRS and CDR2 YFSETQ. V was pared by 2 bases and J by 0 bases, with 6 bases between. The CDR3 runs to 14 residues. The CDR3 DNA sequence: TGCGCCAGCAGCTTAACAAGCTCCTACAATGAGCAGTTCTTC. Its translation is CASSLTSSYNEQFF.

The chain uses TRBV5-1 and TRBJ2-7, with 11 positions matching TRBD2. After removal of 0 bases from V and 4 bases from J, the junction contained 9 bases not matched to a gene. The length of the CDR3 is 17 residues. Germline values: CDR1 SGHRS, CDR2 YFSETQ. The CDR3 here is CASSLGVATSGKYEQYF. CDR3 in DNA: TGCGCCAGCAGCTTGGGAGTTGCGACTAGCGGGAAATACGAGCAGTACTTC.

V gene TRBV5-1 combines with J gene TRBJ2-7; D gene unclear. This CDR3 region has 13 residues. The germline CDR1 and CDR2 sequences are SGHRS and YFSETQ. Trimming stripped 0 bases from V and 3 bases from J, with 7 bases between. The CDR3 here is CASSLAYNYEQYF. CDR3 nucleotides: TGCGCCAGCAGCTTGGCTTACAACTACGAGCAGTACTTC.

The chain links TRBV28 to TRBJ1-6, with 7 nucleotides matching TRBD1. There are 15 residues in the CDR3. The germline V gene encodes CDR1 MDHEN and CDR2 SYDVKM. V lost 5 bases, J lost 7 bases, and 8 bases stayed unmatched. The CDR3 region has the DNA TGTGCCAGCAGTGGAATCGACAGGGACAATTCACCCCTCCACTTT. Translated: CASSGIDRDNSPLHF. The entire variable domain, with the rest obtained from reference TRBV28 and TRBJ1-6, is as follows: DVKVTQSSRYLVKRTGEKVFLECVQDMDHENMFWYRQDPGLGLRLIYFSYDVKMKEKGDIPEGYSVSREKKERFSLILESASTNQTSMYLCASSGIDRDNSPLHFGNGTRLTVT.

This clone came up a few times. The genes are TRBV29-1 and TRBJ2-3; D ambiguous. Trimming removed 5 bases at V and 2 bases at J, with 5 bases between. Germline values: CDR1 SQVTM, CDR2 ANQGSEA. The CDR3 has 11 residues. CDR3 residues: CSVPVTDTQYF. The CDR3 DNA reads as TGCAGCGTTCCGGTCACAGATACGCAGTATTTT.

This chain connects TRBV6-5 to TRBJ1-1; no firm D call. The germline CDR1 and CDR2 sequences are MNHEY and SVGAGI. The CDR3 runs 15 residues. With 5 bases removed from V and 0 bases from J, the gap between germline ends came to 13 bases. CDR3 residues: CASSQRRSLNTEAFF. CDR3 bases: TGTGCCAGCAGTCAACGTCGGTCATTGAACACTGAAGCTTTCTTT.

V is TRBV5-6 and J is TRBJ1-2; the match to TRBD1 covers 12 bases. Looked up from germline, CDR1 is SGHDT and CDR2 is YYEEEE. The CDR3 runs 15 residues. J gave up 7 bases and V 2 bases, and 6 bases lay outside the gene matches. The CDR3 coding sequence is TGTGCCAGCAGCTTTGGGACAGGGGGCATAACTGGCTACACCTTC. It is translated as CASSFGTGGITGYTF.

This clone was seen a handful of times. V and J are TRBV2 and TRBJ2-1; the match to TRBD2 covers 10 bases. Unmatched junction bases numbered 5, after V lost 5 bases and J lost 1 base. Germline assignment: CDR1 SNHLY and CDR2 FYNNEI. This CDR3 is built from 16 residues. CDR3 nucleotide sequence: TGTGCCAGCAGTAATCCACTAGCGGGATCCTACAATGAGCAGTTCTTC. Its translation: CASSNPLAGSYNEQFF. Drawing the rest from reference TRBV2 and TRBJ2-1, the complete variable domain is EPEVTQTPSHQVTQMGQEVILRCVPISNHLYFYWYRQILGQKVEFLVSFYNNEISEKSEIFDDQFSVERPDGSNFTLKIRSTKLEDSAMYFCASSNPLAGSYNEQFFGPGTRLTVL.

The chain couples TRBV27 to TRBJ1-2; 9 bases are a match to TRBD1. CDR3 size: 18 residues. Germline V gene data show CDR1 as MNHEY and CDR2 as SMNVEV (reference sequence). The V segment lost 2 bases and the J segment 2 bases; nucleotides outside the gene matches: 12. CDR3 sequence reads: CASSLKGMGQGPNYGYTF. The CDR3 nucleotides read TGTGCCAGCAGTTTAAAAGGAATGGGACAGGGCCCAAACTATGGCTACACCTTC.

CDR3 amino acids: CASSVVSGAGTGELFF. CDR3 coding DNA: TGTGCCAGCAGCGTAGTTTCAGGGGCTGGCACCGGGGAGCTGTTTTTT. The chain combines TRBV9 with TRBJ2-2; D is possibly TRBD1 (6 bases). The CDR3 is made up of 16 amino acids. Germline lookup yields CDR1 SGDLS and CDR2 YYNGEE. V lost 0 bases to trimming and J lost 4 bases, with 13 bases between them.

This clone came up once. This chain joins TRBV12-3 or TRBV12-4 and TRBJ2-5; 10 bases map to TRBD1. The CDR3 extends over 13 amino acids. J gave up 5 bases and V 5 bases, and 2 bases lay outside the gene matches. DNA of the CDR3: TGTGCCAGCAGTACGACAGGGGGCGAGACCCAGTACTTC. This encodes CASSTTGGETQYF.

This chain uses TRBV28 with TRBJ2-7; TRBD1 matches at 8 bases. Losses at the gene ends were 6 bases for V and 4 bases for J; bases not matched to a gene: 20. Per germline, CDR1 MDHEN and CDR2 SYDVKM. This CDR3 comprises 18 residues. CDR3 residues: CASSPSGTGRQGQYEQYF. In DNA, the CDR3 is TGTGCCAGCAGCCCATCCGGGACAGGAAGGCAAGGGCAGTACGAGCAGTACTTC.

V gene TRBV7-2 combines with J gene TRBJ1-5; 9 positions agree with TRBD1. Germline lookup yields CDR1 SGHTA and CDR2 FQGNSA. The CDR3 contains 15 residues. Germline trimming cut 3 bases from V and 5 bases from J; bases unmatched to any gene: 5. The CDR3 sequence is CASSLGTGSYQPQHF. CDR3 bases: TGTGCCAGCAGCTTGGGGACAGGGTCTTATCAGCCCCAGCATTTT.